This passage covers 22 T cell receptor beta chains from one sample sequenced in a study of technical replicates of blood from several donors. Data came from immunoSEQ multiplex PCR; TCRdb stores just in-frame clones and leaves some out. Here the sample spans 100,000 or so clones, about 96% being singletons. Sequencing was done on a sample of T cells isolated from PBMCs. The receptor source for this set is a human donor in good health.

This chain connects TRBV7-2 to TRBJ1-5, with 8 bases that match TRBD1. The junction had 10 bases not matched to a gene; V was cut back by 7 bases and J by 5 bases. Germline CDR1 and CDR2: SGHTA and FQGNSA. CDR3 length: 15 residues. The CDR3 spells CASTHRGGGDQPQHF. CDR3 bases: TGTGCCAGCACCCACAGGGGGGGAGGTGATCAGCCCCAGCATTTT.

This chain uses TRBV10-3 with TRBJ1-1; no clear D. V shed 0 bases and J shed 6 bases, with 11 bases lying between them. This CDR3 has 14 residues. Germline CDR1 and CDR2: ENHRY and SYGVKD. The CDR3 nucleotides read TGTGCCATCAGTGAGTCCATGGGAGTGTCTGAAGCTTTCTTT. It encodes CAISESMGVSEAFF.

The V gene is TRBV21-1, the J gene TRBJ1-2; no DNA check was done on the table's D call, TRBD1. TRBV21-1 is designated a pseudogene. The CDR3 contains 17 residues. CDR3 sequence reads: CASSKRREDRKFYGYTF. As DNA, the CDR3 is TGTGCCAGCAGCAAAAGAAGGGAAGACAGGAAATTTTATGGCTACACCTTC.

This clone showed up just a few times. The sample contains more than one DNA sequence encoding this CDR3. CDR3 residues: CASSIVGTDTQYF. CDR3 bases: TGTGCCAGTAGTATAGTCGGGACAGATACGCAGTATTTT. V gene TRBV19 combines with J gene TRBJ2-3, with no clear D. With 1 base removed from V and 3 bases from J, the gap between germline ends came to 5 bases. Germline V lookup: CDR1 LNHDA, CDR2 SQIVND (reference sequence). The CDR3 covers 13 residues.

This chain uses TRBV28 with TRBJ2-1; no clear D gene. The germline V gene encodes CDR1 MDHEN and CDR2 SYDVKM. V dropped 6 bases and J dropped 6 bases, with 6 bases sitting between them. The CDR3 has 11 residues. The CDR3 DNA sequence: TGTGCCAGCAGCCCTCGCAATGAGCAGTTCTTC. Translated, it gives CASSPRNEQFF.

The chain combines TRBV30 with TRBJ1-1; 11 bases fit TRBD1. CDR3 length: 13 residues. The germline V gene encodes CDR1 GTSNPN and CDR2 SVGIG (reference sequence). Trimming cost V 7 bases and J 3 bases; bases outside gene matches: 4. This CDR3 reads CAFRDRGYTEAFF. Here the CDR3 DNA reads TGTGCCTTCCGGGACAGGGGGTACACTGAAGCTTTCTTT.

The V call is TRBV30, the J call TRBJ2-1, with a tentative D call TRBD2 (6 bases). V was clipped by 1 base and J by 9 bases, with 16 bases between them. CDR1 is GTSNPN and CDR2 is SVGIG in the germline V gene (reference sequence). This CDR3 region has 14 residues. CDR3 in amino acids: CAWSAGVTTGEQFF. The CDR3 nucleotides read TGTGCCTGGAGTGCGGGGGTCACCACGGGTGAGCAGTTCTTC.

The J gene is TRBJ2-5, the V gene TRBV9; D might be TRBD2 (6 bases). The CDR3 sequence is 15 residues long. The germline gives CDR1 SGDLS, CDR2 YYNGEE. V lost 0 bases, J lost 7 bases, and 16 bases lay in between. The CDR3 spells CASSVGGTSGGTQYF. In nucleotides, the CDR3 is TGTGCCAGCAGCGTAGGTGGGACTTCCGGGGGGACCCAGTACTTC.

The chain carries TRBV30 and TRBJ2-2; TRBD2 might be the D (6 bases). With 4 bases removed from V and 2 bases from J, the gap between germline ends came to 26 bases. Germline V gene sequence: CDR1 GTSNPN, CDR2 SVGIG (reference sequence). The CDR3 is 19 residues long. The CDR3 sequence is CAWIGSVLGQEGNTGELFF. For the CDR3, the DNA is TGTGCCTGGATTGGATCAGTTTTAGGGCAGGAGGGAAACACCGGGGAGCTGTTTTTT.

The chain combines TRBV27 with TRBJ2-3, with D possibly TRBD2 on 6 matching bases. Germline values: CDR1 MNHEY, CDR2 SMNVEV (reference sequence). The CDR3 contains 19 residues. The V and J ends lost 0 bases and 0 bases respectively, with 19 bases between them. CDR3 loop: CASSLSEGGGKMSTDTQYF. The CDR3 DNA reads as TGTGCCAGCAGTTTATCGGAGGGTGGGGGGAAGATGAGCACAGATACGCAGTATTTT.

The chain links TRBV19 to TRBJ2-1; 8 bases fit TRBD1. Looked up from germline, CDR1 is LNHDA and CDR2 is SQIVND (reference sequence). The CDR3 consists of 14 residues. V shed 5 bases, J shed 8 bases, and the junction held 8 bases outside the gene matches. The CDR3 region has the DNA TGTGCCAGTAGTGAGACAGGGGCTTGGGATGAGCAGTTCTTC. Amino acid sequence: CASSETGAWDEQFF.

This rearrangement joins TRBV27 to TRBJ1-4; 9 bases are shared with TRBD1. The CDR3 has 16 amino acids. V trimming: 6 bases; J trimming: 4 bases; junction bases outside the gene matches: 9. Germline V gives CDR1 MNHEY, CDR2 SMNVEV (reference sequence). The CDR3 sequence is CASREWTGAVNEKLFF. The CDR3 coding sequence is TGTGCCAGCAGGGAGTGGACAGGGGCGGTTAATGAAAAACTGTTTTTT. Full variable domain (outside the CDR3, taken from reference TRBV27 and TRBJ1-4): EAQVTQNPRYLITVTGKKLTVTCSQNMNHEYMSWYRQDPGLGLRQIYYSMNVEVTDKGDVPEGYKVSRKEKRNFPLILESPSPNQTSLYFCASREWTGAVNEKLFFGSGTQLSVL.

The V call is TRBV4-3, the J call TRBJ2-7, with 9 bases matching TRBD2. The CDR3 loop spans 17 amino acids. J gave up 4 bases and V 1 base, and 11 bases lay outside the gene matches. Germline CDR1 reads LGHNA; CDR2 reads YSLEER. For the CDR3, the DNA is TGCGCCAGCAGCCAAGGGTCTAGGGGCGCGGGAGGGTACGAGCAGTACTTC. As protein: CASSQGSRGAGGYEQYF.

The rearrangement uses TRBV5-4 and TRBJ2-1; TRBD2 matches 13 bases. V trimming: 4 bases; J trimming: 7 bases; junction bases outside the gene matches: 5. Germline loops: CDR1 SGHNT, CDR2 YYREEE (reference sequence). The CDR3 extends over 15 amino acids. The CDR3 loop reads CASSLSTSGRNEQFF. The CDR3 nucleotides are TGTGCCAGCAGCCTATCGACTAGCGGGAGGAATGAGCAGTTCTTC.

A single count supports this clone. The J gene is TRBJ1-5, the V gene TRBV27, with a possible D match to TRBD1 (6 bases). The CDR3 spans 16 residues. V lost 3 bases and J lost 5, with 17 bases in between. Germline CDR1 reads MNHEY; CDR2 reads SMNVEV (reference sequence). CDR3 region: CASSFYSGENHQPQHF. CDR3 sequence (DNA): TGTGCCAGCAGTTTCTACTCAGGGGAGAACCATCAGCCCCAGCATTTT.

This sequence joins TRBV11-3 and TRBJ2-5; 8 positions match TRBD1. The CDR3 runs to 18 residues. Germline-derived CDR1 and CDR2 are SGHNT and YENEEA. The V segment lost 1 base and the J segment 5 bases; nucleotides outside the gene matches: 15. The CDR3 is CASSLGGLAAGGWETQYF. For the CDR3, the DNA is TGTGCCAGCAGCTTAGGCGGCCTTGCTGCAGGGGGCTGGGAGACCCAGTACTTC.

This chain connects TRBV10-2 to TRBJ2-1; D may be TRBD1 (7 bases). Per the germline V gene, CDR1 is WSHSY and CDR2 is SAAADI. The CDR3 consists of 16 residues. Trimming shortened V by 6 bases and J by 0 bases, and 15 bases separated the two germline ends. In DNA, the CDR3 is TGCGCCAGCAGGACTAGGGACAGAATCTCCTACAATGAGCAGTTCTTC. The encoded protein is CASRTRDRISYNEQFF.

This clone was observed a handful of times. The chain uses TRBV2 and TRBJ1-5; D uncertain. The V gene's germline CDR1 is SNHLY and CDR2 FYNNEI. V lost 4 bases to trimming and J lost 4 bases, with 8 bases between them. The length of the CDR3 is 13 residues. DNA for the CDR3: TGTGCCAGCAGTGTTGAGGGTAATCAGCCCCAGCATTTT. Its protein product is CASSVEGNQPQHF.

The V gene is TRBV9, the J gene TRBJ2-2; 7 bases map to TRBD1. Germline-derived CDR1 and CDR2 are SGDLS and YYNGEE. With 4 bases clipped from V and 9 bases from J, the junction kept 12 bases outside the gene matches. This CDR3 is 15 amino acids long. This chain's CDR3 is CASSPQTGSFRELFF. Here the CDR3 DNA reads TGTGCCAGCAGCCCCCAGACAGGGTCCTTCAGGGAGCTGTTTTTT.

This clone was picked up one time. V is TRBV2 and J is TRBJ2-1; weak D call: TRBD2 (7 bases). Germline CDR1 and CDR2: SNHLY and FYNNEI. The CDR3 runs to 12 residues. Trimming removed 9 bases from V and 9 bases from J, with 15 bases in between. The CDR3 loop reads CARGGVGREQFF. The CDR3 nucleotides read TGTGCCAGAGGGGGGGTTGGCCGTGAGCAGTTCTTC.

CDR3 loop: CASTGIGGLEAFF. CDR3 nucleotide sequence: TGTGCCAGCACCGGGATCGGGGGATTAGAAGCTTTCTTT. The V and J genes are TRBV6-1 and TRBJ1-1; possible D gene TRBD1, 5 bases. The CDR3 is made up of 13 amino acids. The germline V gene encodes CDR1 MNHNS and CDR2 SASEGT. V lost 7 bases, J lost 8 bases, and 17 bases lay in between.

This chain uses TRBV7-8 with TRBJ1-1, with D uncertain. CDR3 length: 13 amino acids. V lost 0 bases to trimming and J lost 3 bases, with 5 bases between them. Germline V lookup: CDR1 SGHVS, CDR2 FQNEAQ. The CDR3 sequence is CASSLAQDTEAFF. CDR3 coding DNA: TGTGCCAGCAGCTTAGCACAAGACACTGAAGCTTTCTTT.